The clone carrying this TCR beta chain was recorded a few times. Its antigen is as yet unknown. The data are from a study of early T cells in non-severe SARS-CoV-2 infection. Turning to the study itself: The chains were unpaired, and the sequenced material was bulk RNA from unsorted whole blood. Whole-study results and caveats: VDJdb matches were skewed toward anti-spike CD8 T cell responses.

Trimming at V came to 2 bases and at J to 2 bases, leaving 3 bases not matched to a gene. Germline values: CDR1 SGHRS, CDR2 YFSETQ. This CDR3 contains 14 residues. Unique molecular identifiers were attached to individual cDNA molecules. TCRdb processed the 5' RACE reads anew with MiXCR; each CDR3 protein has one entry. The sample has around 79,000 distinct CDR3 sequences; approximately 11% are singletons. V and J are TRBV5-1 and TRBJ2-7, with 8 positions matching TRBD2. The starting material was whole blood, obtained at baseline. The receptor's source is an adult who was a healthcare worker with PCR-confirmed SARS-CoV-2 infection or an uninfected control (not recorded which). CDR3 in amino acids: CASSFSGGPYEQYF. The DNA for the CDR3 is TGCGCCAGCAGCTTCAGCGGGGGCCCCTACGAGCAGTACTTC.